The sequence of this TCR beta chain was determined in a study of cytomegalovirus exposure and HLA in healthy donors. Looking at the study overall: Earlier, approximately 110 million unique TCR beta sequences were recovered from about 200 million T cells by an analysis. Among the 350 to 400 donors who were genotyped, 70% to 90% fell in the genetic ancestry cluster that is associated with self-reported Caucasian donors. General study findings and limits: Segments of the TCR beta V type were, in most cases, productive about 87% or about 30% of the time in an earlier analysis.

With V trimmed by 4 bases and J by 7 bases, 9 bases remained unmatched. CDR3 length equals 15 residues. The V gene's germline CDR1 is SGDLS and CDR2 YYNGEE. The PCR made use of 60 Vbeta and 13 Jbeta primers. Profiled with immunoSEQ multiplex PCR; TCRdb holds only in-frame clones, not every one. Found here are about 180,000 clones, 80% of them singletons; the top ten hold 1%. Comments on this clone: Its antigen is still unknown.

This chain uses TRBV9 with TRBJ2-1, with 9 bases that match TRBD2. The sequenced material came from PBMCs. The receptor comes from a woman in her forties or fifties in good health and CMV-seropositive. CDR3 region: CASSLRLAGTNEQFF. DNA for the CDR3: TGTGCCAGCAGCCTTCGGCTAGCGGGAACGAATGAGCAGTTCTTC.